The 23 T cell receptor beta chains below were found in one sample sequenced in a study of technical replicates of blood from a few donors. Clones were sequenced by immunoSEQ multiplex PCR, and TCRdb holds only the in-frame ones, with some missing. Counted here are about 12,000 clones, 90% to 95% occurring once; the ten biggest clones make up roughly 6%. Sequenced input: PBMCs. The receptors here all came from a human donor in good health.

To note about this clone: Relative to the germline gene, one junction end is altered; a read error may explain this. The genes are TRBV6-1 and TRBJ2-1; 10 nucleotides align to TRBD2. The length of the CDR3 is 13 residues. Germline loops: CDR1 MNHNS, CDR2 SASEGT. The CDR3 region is CASSEKGGLARIF. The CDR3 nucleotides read TGTGCCAGCAGTGAAAAAGGGGGACTAGCGAGGATCTTC.

The CDR3 loop is CASSSPGTSGLNEQFF. In DNA form, the CDR3 reads TGTGCCAGCAGCTCCCCCGGGACTAGCGGGCTAAATGAGCAGTTCTTC. This chain links TRBV7-9 with TRBJ2-1, with TRBD2 identical over 12 bases. CDR1 and CDR2 (germline): SEHNR, FQNEAQ (reference sequence). The CDR3 has 16 amino acids. Germline trimming cut 4 bases from V and 7 bases from J; bases unmatched to any gene: 8. The variable domain in full, completed from reference TRBV7-9 and TRBJ2-1, reads DTGVSQNPRHKITKRGQNVTFRCDPISEHNRLYWYRQTLGQGPEFLTYFQNEAQLEKSRLLSDRFSAERPKGSFSTLEIQRTEQGDSAMYLCASSSPGTSGLNEQFFGPGTRLTVL.

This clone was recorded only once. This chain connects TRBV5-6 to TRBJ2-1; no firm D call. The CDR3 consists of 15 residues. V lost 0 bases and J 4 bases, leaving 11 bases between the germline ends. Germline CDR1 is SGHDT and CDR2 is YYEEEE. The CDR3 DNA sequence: TGTGCCAGCAGCTTGGGTCTAGTTAATTACAATGAGCAGTTCTTC. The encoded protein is CASSLGLVNYNEQFF. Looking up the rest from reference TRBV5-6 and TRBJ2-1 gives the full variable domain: DAGVTQSPTHLIKTRGQQVTLRCSPKSGHDTVSWYQQALGQGPQFIFQYYEEEERQRGNFPDRFSGHQFPNYSSELNVNALLLGDSALYLCASSLGLVNYNEQFFGPGTRLTVL.

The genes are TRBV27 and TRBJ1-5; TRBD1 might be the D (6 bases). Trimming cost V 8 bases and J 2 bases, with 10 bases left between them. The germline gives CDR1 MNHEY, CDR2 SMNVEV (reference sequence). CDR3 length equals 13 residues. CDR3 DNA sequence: TGTGCCAGCGGAACAGGGCGCAATCAGCCCCAGCATTTT. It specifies CASGTGRNQPQHF.

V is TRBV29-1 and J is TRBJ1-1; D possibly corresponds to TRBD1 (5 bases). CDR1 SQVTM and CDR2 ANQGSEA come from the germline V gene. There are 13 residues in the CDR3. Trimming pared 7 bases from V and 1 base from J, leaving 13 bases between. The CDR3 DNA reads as TGCAGCGCCCGCCCGGGGGGGAACACTGAAGCTTTCTTT. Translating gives CSARPGGNTEAFF. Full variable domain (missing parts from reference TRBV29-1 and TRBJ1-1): SAVISQKPSRDICQRGTSLTIQCQVDSQVTMMFWYRQQPGQSLTLIATANQGSEATYESGFVIDKFPISRPNLTFSTLTVSNMSPEDSSIYLCSARPGGNTEAFFGQGTRLTVV.

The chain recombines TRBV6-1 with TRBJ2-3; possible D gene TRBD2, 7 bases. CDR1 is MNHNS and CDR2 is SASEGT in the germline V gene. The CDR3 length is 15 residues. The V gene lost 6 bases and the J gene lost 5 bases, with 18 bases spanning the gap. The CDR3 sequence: CASSRREGGRDTQYF. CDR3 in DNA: TGTGCCAGCAGCCGCAGGGAGGGGGGCCGAGATACGCAGTATTTT.

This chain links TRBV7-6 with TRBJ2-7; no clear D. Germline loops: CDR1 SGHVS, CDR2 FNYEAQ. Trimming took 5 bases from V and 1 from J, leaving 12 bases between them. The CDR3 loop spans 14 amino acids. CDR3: CASSPRPESYEQYF. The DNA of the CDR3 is TGTGCCAGCAGCCCACGCCCGGAGTCCTACGAGCAGTACTTC.

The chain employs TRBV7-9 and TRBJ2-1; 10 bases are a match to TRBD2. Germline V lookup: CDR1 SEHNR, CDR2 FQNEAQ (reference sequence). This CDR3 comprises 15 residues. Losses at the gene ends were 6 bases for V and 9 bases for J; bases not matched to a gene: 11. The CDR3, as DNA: TGTGCCAGCAGAATAGCGGGAGGAGATCGGAGTGAGCAGTTCTTC. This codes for CASRIAGGDRSEQFF.

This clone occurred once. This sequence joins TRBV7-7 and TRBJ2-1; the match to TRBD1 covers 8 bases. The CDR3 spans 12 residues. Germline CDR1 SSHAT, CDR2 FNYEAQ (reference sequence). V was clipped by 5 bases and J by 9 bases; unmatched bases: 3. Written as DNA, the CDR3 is TGTGCCAGCAGCATGACAGGGGTTGAGCAGTTCTTC. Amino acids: CASSMTGVEQFF.

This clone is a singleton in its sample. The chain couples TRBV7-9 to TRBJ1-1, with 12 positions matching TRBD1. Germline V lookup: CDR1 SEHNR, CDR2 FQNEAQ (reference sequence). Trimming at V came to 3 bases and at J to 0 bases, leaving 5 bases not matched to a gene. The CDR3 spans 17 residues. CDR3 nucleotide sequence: TGTGCCAGCAGCTTCCCGGGACAGGGGGCTTTGAACACTGAAGCTTTCTTT. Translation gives CASSFPGQGALNTEAFF.

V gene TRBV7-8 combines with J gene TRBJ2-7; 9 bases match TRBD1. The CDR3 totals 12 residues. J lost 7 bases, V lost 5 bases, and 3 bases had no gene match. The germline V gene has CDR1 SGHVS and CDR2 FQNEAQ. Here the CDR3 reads CASSGTGWEQYF. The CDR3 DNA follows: TGTGCCAGCAGCGGGACAGGGTGGGAGCAGTACTTC.

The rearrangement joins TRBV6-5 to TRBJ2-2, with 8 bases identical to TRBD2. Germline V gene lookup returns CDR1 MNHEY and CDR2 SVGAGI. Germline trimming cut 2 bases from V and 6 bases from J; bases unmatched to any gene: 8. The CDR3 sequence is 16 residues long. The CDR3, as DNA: TGTGCCAGCAGTTACGTCGGGGGGGTGCCGTCCGGGGAGCTGTTTTTT. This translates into CASSYVGGVPSGELFF.

The CDR3 DNA follows: TGTGCCAGCAGTTTACGGGGTGAAGCTTTCTTT. It codes for CASSLRGEAFF. The V gene is TRBV28, the J gene TRBJ1-1; D gene ambiguous. CDR1 is MDHEN and CDR2 is SYDVKM in the germline V gene. The CDR3 is made up of 11 amino acids. With 2 bases removed from V and 7 bases from J, the gap between germline ends came to 5 bases.

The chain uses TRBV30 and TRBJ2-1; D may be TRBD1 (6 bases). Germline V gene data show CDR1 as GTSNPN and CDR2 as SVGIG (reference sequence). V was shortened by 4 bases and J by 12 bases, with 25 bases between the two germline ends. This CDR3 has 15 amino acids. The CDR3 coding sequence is TGTGCCTGGACCCTACAGGGTAGCACCTCAAAAGGGCAGTTCTTC. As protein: CAWTLQGSTSKGQFF. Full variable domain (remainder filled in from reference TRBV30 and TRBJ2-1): SQTIHQWPATLVQPVGSPLSLECTVEGTSNPNLYWYRQAAGRGLQLLFYSVGIGQISSEVPQNLSASRPQDRQFILSSKKLLLSDSGFYLCAWTLQGSTSKGQFFGPGTRLTVL.

CDR3: CASSPQGGPHTDTQYF. CDR3 DNA: TGTGCCAGCAGCCCCCAGGGCGGACCACACACAGATACGCAGTATTTT. This chain joins TRBV7-9 and TRBJ2-3, with a possible D match to TRBD1 (5 bases). V lost 5 bases, J lost 2 bases, and 17 bases lay in between. This CDR3 has 16 amino acids. Germline V lookup: CDR1 SEHNR, CDR2 FQNEAQ (reference sequence).

CDR3 sequence reads: CSVEDRSAGHGYTF. Written as DNA, the CDR3 is TGCAGCGTTGAAGATAGGTCGGCAGGGCATGGCTACACCTTC. The rearrangement links TRBV29-1 to TRBJ1-2; D perhaps matches TRBD1 (5 bases). Looked up from germline, CDR1 is SQVTM and CDR2 is ANQGSEA. V was pared by 0 bases and J by 6 bases, with 14 bases between. CDR3 size: 14 residues.

The CDR3 DNA is TGCGCCAGCAGCTTACCCACTAGCGGGAGCTACAATGAGCAGTTCTTC. This gives the protein CASSLPTSGSYNEQFF. This rearrangement joins TRBV5-1 to TRBJ2-1; 11 bases line up with TRBD2. Germline CDR1 is SGHRS and CDR2 is YFSETQ. The CDR3 runs to 16 residues. Trimming removed 2 bases from V and 3 bases from J; junction bases left unmatched: 4.

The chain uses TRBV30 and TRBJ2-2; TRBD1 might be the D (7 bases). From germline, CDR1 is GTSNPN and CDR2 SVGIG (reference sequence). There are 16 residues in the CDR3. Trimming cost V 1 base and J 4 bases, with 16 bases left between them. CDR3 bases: TGTGCCTGGAGTGCACAGGGGACTTGGGGCACCGGGGAGCTGTTTTTT. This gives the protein CAWSAQGTWGTGELFF.

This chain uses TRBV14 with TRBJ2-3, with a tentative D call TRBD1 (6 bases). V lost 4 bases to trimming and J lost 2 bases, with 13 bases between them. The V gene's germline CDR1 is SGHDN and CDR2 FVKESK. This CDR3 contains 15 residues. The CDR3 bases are TGTGCCAGCAGCCCATGGGGGCGGGTCACAGATACGCAGTATTTT. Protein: CASSPWGRVTDTQYF.

CDR3 protein: CAWSGNAGGIPSNQPQHF. In nucleotides, the CDR3 is TGTGCCTGGAGCGGAAACGCAGGGGGCATCCCTAGCAATCAGCCCCAGCATTTT. The chain uses TRBV30 and TRBJ1-5; 8 bases agree with TRBD1. J lost 0 bases, V lost 3 bases, and 13 bases had no gene match. This CDR3 has 18 amino acids. The germline V gene encodes CDR1 GTSNPN and CDR2 SVGIG (reference sequence).

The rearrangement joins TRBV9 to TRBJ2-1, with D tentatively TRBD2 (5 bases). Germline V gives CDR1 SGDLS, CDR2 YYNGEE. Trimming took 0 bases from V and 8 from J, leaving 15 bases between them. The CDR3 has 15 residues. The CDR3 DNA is TGTGCCAGCAGCGTAGCGGCCTGGTCGGAGGATGAGCAGTTCTTC. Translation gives CASSVAAWSEDEQFF.

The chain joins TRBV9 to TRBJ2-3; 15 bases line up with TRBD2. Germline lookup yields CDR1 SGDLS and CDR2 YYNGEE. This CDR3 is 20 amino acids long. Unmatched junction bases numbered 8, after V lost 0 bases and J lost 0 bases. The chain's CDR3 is CASSVESGTSGRRSTDTQYF. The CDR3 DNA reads TGTGCCAGCAGCGTAGAATCCGGGACTAGCGGGAGGCGAAGCACAGATACGCAGTATTTT.

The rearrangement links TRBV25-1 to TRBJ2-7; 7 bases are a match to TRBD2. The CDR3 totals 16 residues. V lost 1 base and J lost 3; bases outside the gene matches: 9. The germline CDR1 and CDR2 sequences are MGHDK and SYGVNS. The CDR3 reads CASSESRGGSLYEQYF. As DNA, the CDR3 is TGTGCCAGCAGTGAATCTCGCGGCGGGAGTCTCTACGAGCAGTACTTC.